This T cell receptor beta chain was captured in a study of CD8 T cells in ankylosing spondylitis. A note on this clonotype: Its antigen is undetermined.

General study points: A motif of eight highly homologous TCR beta variants was seen as apparently characteristic of ankylosing spondylitis blood. CD8+ disease-linked clones were present at relatively low frequencies in blood. There was reportedly significant enrichment of clones that were disease-linked in matched ankylosing spondylitis synovial fluid.

As the method for making TCR beta libraries, quantitative 5'-RACE with molecular barcodes was used. TCRdb re-derived calls from the 5' RACE reads in MiXCR, one entry per CDR3 protein. The sample contains under 170,000 distinct CDR3 sequences, around 42% of which appear only once. Sequencing input: synovial fluid, either unsorted or a sorted T cell fraction (not recorded which). This TCR was sampled from a male donor with ankylosing spondylitis.

The CDR3 DNA sequence: TGTGCCAGCAGCTACGACGGCGGTACGTCCTACGAGCAGTACTTC. Amino acids: CASSYDGGTSYEQYF. The chain is built from TRBV13 and TRBJ2-7; D is undetermined. The CDR3 has 15 residues. The V gene lost 4 bases and the J gene lost 1 base, with 14 bases spanning the gap. Germline V gene sequence: CDR1 PRHDT, CDR2 FYEKMQ (reference sequence).